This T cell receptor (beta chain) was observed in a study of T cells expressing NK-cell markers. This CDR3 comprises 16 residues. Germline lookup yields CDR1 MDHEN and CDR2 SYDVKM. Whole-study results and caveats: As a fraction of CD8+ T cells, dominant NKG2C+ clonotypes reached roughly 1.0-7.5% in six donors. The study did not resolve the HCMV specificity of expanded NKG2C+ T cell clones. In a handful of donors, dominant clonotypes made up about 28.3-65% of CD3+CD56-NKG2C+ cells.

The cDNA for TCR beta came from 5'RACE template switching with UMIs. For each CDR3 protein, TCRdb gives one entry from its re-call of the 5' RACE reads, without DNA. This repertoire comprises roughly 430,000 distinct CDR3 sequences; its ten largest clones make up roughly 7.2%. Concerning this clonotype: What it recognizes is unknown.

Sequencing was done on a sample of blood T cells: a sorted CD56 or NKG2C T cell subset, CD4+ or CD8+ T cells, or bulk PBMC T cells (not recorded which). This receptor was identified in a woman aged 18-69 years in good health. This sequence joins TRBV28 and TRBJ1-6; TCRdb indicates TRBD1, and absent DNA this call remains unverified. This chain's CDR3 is CAIERQGERVNSPLHF.